This T cell receptor beta chain was captured in a study of identical twins. Overall study results and limits: Models underestimated TCR alpha sharing (out-of-frame) in monozygotic twins. Twins showed weaker excess sharing in their beta out-of-frame sequences. Not following the same donors, the study drew its conclusions from cross-sectional statistical analysis.

This clonotype was found many times. What it binds is unknown. The germline V gene has CDR1 DFQATT and CDR2 SNEGSKA (reference sequence). The CDR3 covers 14 residues. The V gene end was trimmed by 2 bases and the J gene end by 2 bases; junction bases not matched to a gene: 3. TCRdb reprocessed the 5' RACE reads with MiXCR, giving one entry per CDR3 protein. The table lists 200,000 to 250,000 distinct CDR3 sequences, 6% to 9% of them singletons. These data were also reused for a study on yellow fever vaccine responses in identical twins. That paper adds: It has been reported that, in twins, the vaccine T cell response seemed partly convergent and partly personalized.

The specimen sequenced was memory (CD45RO+) T cells sorted from blood. The receptor was isolated from a woman aged 18-30 years in good health. The V gene is TRBV20-1, the J gene TRBJ1-3; 7 nucleotides match TRBD1. CDR3 sequence (DNA): TGCAGTGCTAGATTGACAGGGACTGGAAACACCATATATTTT. This encodes CSARLTGTGNTIYF.